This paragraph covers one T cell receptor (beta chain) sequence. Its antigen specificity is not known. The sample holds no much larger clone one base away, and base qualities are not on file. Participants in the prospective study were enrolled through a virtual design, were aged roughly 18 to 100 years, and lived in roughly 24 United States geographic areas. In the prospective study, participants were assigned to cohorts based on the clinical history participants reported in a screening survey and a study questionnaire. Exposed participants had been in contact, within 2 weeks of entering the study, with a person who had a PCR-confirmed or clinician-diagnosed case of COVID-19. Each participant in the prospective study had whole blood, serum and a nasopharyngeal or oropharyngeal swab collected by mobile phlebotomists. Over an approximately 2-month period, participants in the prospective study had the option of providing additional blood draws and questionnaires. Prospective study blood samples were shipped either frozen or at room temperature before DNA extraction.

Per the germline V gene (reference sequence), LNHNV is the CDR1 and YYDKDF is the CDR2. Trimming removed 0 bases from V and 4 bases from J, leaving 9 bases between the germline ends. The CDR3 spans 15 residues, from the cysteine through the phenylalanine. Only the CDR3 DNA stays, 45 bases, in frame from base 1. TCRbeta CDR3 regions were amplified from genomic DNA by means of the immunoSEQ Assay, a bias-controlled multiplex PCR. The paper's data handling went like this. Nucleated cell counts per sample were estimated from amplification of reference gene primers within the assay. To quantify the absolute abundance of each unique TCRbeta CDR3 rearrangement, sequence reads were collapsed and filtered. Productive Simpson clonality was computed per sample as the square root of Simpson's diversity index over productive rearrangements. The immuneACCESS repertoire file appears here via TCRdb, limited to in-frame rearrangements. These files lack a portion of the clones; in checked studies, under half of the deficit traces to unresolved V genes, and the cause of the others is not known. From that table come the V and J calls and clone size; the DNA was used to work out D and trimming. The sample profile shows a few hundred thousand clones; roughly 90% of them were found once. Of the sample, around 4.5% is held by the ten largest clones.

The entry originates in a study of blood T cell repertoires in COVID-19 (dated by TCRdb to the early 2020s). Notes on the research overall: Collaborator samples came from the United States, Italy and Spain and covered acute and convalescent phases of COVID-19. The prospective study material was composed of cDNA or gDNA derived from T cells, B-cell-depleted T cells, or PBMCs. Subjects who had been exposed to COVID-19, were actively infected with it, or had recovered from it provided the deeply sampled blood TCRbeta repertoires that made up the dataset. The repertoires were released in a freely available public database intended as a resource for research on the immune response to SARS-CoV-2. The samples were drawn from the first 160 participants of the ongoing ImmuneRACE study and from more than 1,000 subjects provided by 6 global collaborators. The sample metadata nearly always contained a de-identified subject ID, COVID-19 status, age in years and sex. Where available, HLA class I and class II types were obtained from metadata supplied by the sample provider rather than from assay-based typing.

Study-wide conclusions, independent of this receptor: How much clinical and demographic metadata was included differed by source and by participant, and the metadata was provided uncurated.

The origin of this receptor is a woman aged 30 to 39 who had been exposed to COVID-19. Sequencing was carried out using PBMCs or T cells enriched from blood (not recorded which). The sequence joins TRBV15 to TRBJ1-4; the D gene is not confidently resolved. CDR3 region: CATSRDVKRNEKLFF. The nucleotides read TGTGCCACCAGCAGAGATGTAAAGCGTAATGAAAAACTGTTTTTT.